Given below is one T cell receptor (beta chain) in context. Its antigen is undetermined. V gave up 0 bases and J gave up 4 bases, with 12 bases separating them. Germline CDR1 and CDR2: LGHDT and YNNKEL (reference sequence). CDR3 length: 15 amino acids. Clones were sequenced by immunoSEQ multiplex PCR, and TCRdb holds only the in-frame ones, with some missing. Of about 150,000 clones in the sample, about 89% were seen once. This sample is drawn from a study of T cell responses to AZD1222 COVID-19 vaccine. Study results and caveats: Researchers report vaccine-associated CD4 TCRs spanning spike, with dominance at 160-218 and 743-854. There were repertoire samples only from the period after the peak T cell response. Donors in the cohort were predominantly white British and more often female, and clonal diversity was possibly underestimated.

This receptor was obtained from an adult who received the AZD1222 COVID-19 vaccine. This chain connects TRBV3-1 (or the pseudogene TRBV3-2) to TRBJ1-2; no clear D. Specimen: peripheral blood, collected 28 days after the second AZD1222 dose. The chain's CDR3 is CASSQDVAAAYGYTF. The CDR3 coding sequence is TGTGCCAGCAGCCAAGATGTCGCAGCGGCCTATGGCTACACCTTC.